The clone carrying this T cell receptor (beta chain) was seen more than once but under ten times. The target antigen is unknown. This specimen belongs to a study of response to subunit inactivated influenza vaccine. Study results and caveats: That few new T cells are recruited by each seasonal influenza vaccination was the authors' suggestion.

This CDR3 comprises 14 residues. V was pared by 2 bases and J by 4 bases, with 12 bases between. Germline CDR1 reads SGHVS; CDR2 reads FNYEAQ. TCRdb fed the RT-PCR reads into MiXCR, producing one record per CDR3 protein. The sample contains 400,000 to 650,000 distinct CDR3 sequences, more than 7% of which appear only once. Sequenced here: PBMCs from blood, sampled roughly 24 months after vaccination. The sequence derives from a man between 45 and 75 years old who received an inactivated influenza vaccine. V is TRBV7-6 and J is TRBJ2-7; D gene uncertain. The CDR3 DNA is TGTGCCAGCAGCTTAATGTCTGGTGCGTACGAGCAGTACTTC. Translated: CASSLMSGAYEQYF.